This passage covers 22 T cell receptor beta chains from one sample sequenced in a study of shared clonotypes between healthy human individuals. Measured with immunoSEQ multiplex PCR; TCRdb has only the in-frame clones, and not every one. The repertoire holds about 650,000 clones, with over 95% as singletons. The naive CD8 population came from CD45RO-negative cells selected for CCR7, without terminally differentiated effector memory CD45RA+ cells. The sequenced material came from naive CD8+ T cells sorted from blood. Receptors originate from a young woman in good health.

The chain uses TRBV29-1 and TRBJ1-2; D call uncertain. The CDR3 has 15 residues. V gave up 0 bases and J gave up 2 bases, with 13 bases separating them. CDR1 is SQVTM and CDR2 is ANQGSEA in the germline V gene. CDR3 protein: CSVEDPVNPNYGYTF. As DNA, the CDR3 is TGCAGCGTTGAAGATCCGGTCAATCCCAACTATGGCTACACCTTC.

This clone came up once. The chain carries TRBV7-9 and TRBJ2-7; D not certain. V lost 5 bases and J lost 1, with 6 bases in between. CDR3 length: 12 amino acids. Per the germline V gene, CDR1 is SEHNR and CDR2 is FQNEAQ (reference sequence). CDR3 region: CASSGVSYEQYF. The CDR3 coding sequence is TGTGCCAGCAGCGGGGTGTCCTACGAGCAGTACTTC. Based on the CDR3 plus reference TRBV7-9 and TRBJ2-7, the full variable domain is DTGVSQNPRHKITKRGQNVTFRCDPISEHNRLYWYRQTLGQGPEFLTYFQNEAQLEKSRLLSDRFSAERPKGSFSTLEIQRTEQGDSAMYLCASSGVSYEQYFGPGTRLTVT.

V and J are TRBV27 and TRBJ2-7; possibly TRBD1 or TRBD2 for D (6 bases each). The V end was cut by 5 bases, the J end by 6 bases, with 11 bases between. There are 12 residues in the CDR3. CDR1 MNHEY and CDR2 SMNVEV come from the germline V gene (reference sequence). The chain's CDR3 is CASSPGGGEQYF. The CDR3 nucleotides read TGTGCCAGCAGTCCCGGAGGGGGCGAGCAGTACTTC.

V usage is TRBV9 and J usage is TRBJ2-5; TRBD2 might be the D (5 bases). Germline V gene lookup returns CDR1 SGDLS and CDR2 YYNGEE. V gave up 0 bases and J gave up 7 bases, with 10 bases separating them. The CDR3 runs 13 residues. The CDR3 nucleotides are TGTGCCAGCAGCGTAGGGGGAGCAGGGACCCAGTACTTC. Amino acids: CASSVGGAGTQYF.

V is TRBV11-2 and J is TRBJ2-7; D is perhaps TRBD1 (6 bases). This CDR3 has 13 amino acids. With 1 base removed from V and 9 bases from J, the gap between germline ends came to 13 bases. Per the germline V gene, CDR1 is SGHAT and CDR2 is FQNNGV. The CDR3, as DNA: TGTGCCAGCAGCTTAGTCTCGACAGGCGGGCAGTACTTC. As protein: CASSLVSTGGQYF.

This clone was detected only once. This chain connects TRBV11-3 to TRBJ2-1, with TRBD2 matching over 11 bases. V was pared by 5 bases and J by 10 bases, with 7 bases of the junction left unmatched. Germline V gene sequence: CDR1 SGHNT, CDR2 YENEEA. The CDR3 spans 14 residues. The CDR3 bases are TGTGCCAGCAGCCGCGGGACTAGCGGCGGAGAGCAGTTCTTC. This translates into CASSRGTSGGEQFF.

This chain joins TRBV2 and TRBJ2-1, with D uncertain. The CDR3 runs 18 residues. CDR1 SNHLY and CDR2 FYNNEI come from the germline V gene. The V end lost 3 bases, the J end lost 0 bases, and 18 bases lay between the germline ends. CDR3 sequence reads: CASSDTSLRITSYNEQFF. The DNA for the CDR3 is TGTGCCAGCAGTGATACGAGTTTGAGGATTACCTCCTACAATGAGCAGTTCTTC.

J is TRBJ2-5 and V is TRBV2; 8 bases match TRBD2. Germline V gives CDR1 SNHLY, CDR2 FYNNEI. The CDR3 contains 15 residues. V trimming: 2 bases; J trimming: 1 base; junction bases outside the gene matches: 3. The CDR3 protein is CASSEMGLVQETQYF. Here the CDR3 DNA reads TGTGCCAGCAGTGAAATGGGACTAGTCCAAGAGACCCAGTACTTC.

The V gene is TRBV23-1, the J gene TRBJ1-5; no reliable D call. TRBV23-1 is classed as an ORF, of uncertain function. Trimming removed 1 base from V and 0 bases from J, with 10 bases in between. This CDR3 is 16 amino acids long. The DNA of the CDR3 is TGCGCCAGCAGTCAATTTAAGATCGATAGCAATCAGCCCCAGCATTTT. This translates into CASSQFKIDSNQPQHF.

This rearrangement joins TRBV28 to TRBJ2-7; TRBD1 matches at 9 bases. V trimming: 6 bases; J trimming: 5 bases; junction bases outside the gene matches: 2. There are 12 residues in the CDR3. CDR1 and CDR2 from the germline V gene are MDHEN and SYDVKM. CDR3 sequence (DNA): TGTGCCAGCAGGGACAGGGGCCACGAGCAGTACTTC. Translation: CASRDRGHEQYF.

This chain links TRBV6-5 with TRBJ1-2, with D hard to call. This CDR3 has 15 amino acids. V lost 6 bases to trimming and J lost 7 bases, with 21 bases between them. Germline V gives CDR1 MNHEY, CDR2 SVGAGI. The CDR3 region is CASSSAEGPSRGYTF. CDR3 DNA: TGTGCCAGCAGCTCCGCGGAAGGGCCGTCTCGTGGCTACACCTTC.

The CDR3 nucleotides read TGTGCCAGCAGTGATACTTACGCTGCCTACAATGAGCAGTTCTTC. Protein product: CASSDTYAAYNEQFF. The V and J genes are TRBV6-1 and TRBJ2-1; D is undetermined. Germline-derived CDR1 and CDR2 are MNHNS and SASEGT. This CDR3 contains 15 residues. The ends were cut back, 3 bases at V and 2 bases at J, with 11 bases in the middle.

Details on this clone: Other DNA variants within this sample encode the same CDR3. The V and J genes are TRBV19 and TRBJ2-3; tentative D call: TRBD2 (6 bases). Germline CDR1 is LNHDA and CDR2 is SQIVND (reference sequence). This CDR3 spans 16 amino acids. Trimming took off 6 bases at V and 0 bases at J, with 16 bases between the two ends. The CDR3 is CASSIYTSTSTDTQYF. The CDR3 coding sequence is TGTGCCAGTAGCATATACACTAGCACCAGCACAGATACGCAGTATTTT.

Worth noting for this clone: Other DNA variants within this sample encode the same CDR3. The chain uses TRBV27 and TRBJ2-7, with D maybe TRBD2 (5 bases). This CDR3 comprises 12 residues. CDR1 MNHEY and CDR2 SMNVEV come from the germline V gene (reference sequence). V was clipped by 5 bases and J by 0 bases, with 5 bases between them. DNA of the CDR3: TGTGCCAGCAGTGGGAGCTCCTACGAGCAGTACTTC. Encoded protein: CASSGSSYEQYF.

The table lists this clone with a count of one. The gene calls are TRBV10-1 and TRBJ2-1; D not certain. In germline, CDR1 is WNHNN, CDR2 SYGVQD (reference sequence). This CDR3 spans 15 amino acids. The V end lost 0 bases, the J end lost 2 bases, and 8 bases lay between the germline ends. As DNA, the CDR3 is TGCGCCAGCAGTGAGTCTGGCCTCGCCTACAATGAGCAGTTCTTC. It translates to CASSESGLAYNEQFF.

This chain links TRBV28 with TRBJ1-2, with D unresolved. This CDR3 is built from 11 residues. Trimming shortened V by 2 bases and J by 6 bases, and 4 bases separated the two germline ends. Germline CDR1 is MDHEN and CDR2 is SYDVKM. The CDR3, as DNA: TGTGCCAGCAGTTTAGTAGATGGCTACACCTTC. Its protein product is CASSLVDGYTF.

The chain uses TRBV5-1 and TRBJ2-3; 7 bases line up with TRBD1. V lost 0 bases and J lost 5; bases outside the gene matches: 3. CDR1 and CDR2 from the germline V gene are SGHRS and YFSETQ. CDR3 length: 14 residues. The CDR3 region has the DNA TGCGCCAGCAGCTTGGGACAGGGAAGAGATACGCAGTATTTT. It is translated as CASSLGQGRDTQYF.

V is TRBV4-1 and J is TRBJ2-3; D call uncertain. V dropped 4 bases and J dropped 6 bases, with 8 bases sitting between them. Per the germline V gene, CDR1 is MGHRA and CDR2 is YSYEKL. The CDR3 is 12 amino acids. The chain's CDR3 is CASSPNLDTQYF. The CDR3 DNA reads TGCGCCAGCAGCCCGAACTTGGATACGCAGTATTTT.

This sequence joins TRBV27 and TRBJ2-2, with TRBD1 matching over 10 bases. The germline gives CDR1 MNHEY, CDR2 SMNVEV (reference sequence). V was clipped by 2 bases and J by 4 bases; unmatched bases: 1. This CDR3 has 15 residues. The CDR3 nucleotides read TGTGCCAGCAGTTTAGGACAGGGGGTCACCGGGGAGCTGTTTTTT. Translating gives CASSLGQGVTGELFF.

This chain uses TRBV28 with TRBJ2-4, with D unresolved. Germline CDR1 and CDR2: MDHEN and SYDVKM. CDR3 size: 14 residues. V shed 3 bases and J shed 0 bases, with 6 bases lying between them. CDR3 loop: CASSLVLAKNIQYF. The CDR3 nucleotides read TGTGCCAGCAGTTTGGTCCTAGCCAAAAACATTCAGTACTTC.

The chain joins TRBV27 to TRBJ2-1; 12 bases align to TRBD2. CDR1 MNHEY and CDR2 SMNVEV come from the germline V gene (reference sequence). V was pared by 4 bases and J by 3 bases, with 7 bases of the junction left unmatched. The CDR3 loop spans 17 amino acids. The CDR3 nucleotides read TGTGCCAGCAGTTCCCCCTTGACTAGCGGGAGCTACAATGAGCAGTTCTTC. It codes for CASSSPLTSGSYNEQFF.

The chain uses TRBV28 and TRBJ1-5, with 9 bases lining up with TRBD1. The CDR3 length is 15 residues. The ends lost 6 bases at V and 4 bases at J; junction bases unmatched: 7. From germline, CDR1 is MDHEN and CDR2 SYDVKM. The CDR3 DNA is TGTGCCAGCAGGTCTACAGGGGGCGGTAATCAGCCCCAGCATTTT. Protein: CASRSTGGGNQPQHF.